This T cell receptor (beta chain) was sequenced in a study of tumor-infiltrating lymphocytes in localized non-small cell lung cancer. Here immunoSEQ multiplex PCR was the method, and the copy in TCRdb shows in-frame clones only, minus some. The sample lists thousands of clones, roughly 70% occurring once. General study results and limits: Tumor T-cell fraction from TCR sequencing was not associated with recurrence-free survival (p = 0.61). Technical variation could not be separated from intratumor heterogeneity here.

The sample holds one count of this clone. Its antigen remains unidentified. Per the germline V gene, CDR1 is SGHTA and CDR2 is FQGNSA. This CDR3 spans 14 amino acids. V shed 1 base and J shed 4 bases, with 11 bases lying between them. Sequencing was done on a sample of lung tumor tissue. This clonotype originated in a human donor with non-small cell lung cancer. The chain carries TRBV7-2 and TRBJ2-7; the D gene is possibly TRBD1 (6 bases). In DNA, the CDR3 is TGTGCCAGCAGCTTAGACAGGGAAGCTTACGAGCAGTACTTC. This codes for CASSLDREAYEQYF.